Listed below are T cell receptor beta chains from one sample, sequenced in a study of T cells in Graves' hyperthyroidism and ophthalmopathy. TCRdb re-called the multiplex PCR reads through MiXCR, storing one row per CDR3 protein. This table has 150,000 to 200,000 distinct CDR3 sequences, approximately 9% appearing once. What was sequenced was blood. The receptors originated from a woman aged 18 to 35 with Graves' hyperthyroidism that later progressed to Graves' ophthalmopathy. The CDR3 runs from the conserved cysteine through the conserved F or W. The order of the fields is clone size, J gene, D gene, V gene, CDR3 DNA, CDR3 protein. A D gene is named only where the DNA matches it firmly. Clone size is stated in some rows and not others, as once, few, many or a class when expanded.

clone_size: .
j_call: TRBJ2-7
d_call: TRBD2
v_call: TRBV20-1
cdr3_nt: TGCAGTGCTAGAGGGACTAGCGGGAGTGGGCTCTACGAGCAGTACTTC
cdr3_aa: CSARGTSGSGLYEQYF

clone_size: few
j_call: TRBJ2-7
d_call: .
v_call: TRBV12-3/TRBV12-4
cdr3_nt: TGTGCCAGCAGTCAGGACGGGTCAGGCGAGCAGCACTTC
cdr3_aa: CASSQDGSGEQHF

clone_size: many
j_call: TRBJ1-1
d_call: .
v_call: TRBV11-2
cdr3_nt: TGTGCCAGCAGCTTAGGGACCAGAATAAAGAACACTGAAGCTTTCTTT
cdr3_aa: CASSLGTRIKNTEAFF

clone_size: .
j_call: TRBJ2-1
d_call: TRBD1
v_call: TRBV6-1
cdr3_nt: TGTGCCAGCAGGATTGAAACAGGGGGCTCCTACAATGAGCAGTTCTTC
cdr3_aa: CASRIETGGSYNEQFF

clone_size: .
j_call: TRBJ1-2
d_call: TRBD1
v_call: TRBV5-6
cdr3_nt: TGTGCCAGCAGCTTGGTGGGGGACACAGGGGGCCCAGTCTCTGGCTACACCTTC
cdr3_aa: CASSLVGDTGGPVSGYTF

clone_size: .
j_call: TRBJ1-1
d_call: .
v_call: TRBV9
cdr3_nt: TGTGCCAGCAGCGAGCCCTCGAACCCCACTGAAGCTTTCTTT
cdr3_aa: CASSEPSNPTEAFF

clone_size: .
j_call: TRBJ2-3
d_call: TRBD1
v_call: TRBV19
cdr3_nt: TGTGCCAGTAGCAGGGACAGGGCTACAGATACGCAGTATTTT
cdr3_aa: CASSRDRATDTQYF

clone_size: few
j_call: TRBJ2-6
d_call: .
v_call: TRBV18
cdr3_nt: TGTGCCAGCTCACGGGACTCTGGGGCCAACGTCCTGACTTTC
cdr3_aa: CASSRDSGANVLTF

clone_size: many
j_call: TRBJ2-7
d_call: .
v_call: TRBV11-2
cdr3_nt: TGTGCCAGCAGCTTGGGAGTGAGCACCGCCTACGAGCAGTACTTC
cdr3_aa: CASSLGVSTAYEQYF

clone_size: many
j_call: TRBJ1-2
d_call: .
v_call: TRBV7-9
cdr3_nt: TGTGCCAGCAGCTTAGTTTCCGGGTATGGCTACACCTTC
cdr3_aa: CASSLVSGYGYTF

clone_size: .
j_call: TRBJ2-1
d_call: .
v_call: TRBV12-3/TRBV12-4
cdr3_nt: TGTGCCAGCAGTTTAACCCGTACCTCCTACAATGAGCAGCTCTTC
cdr3_aa: CASSLTRTSYNEQLF

clone_size: many
j_call: TRBJ2-5
d_call: .
v_call: TRBV7-8
cdr3_nt: TGTGCCAGCAGCTTAGAACGCGGGCGGCAAGAGACCCAGTACTTC
cdr3_aa: CASSLERGRQETQYF

clone_size: many
j_call: TRBJ1-4
d_call: TRBD1
v_call: TRBV2
cdr3_nt: TGTGCCAGCAATCAACAGGGGACCTCAAATGAAAAACTGTTTTTT
cdr3_aa: CASNQQGTSNEKLFF

clone_size: many
j_call: TRBJ2-1
d_call: .
v_call: TRBV12-3/TRBV12-4
cdr3_nt: TGTGCCAGCAGTTGGGTAGGGGTTTTCTCCAATGAGCAGTTCTTC
cdr3_aa: CASSWVGVFSNEQFF

clone_size: many
j_call: TRBJ1-1
d_call: TRBD1
v_call: TRBV9
cdr3_nt: TGTGCCAGCAGCGTAGAGACAGGGAGGATGAACACTGAAGCTTTCTTT
cdr3_aa: CASSVETGRMNTEAFF

clone_size: many
j_call: TRBJ2-1
d_call: .
v_call: TRBV29-1
cdr3_nt: TGCAGCGTTGCAGGGGGAGACAGCATATCCAGGGAGGGAGACAATGAGCAGTTCTTC
cdr3_aa: CSVAGGDSISREGDNEQFF

clone_size: .
j_call: TRBJ2-1
d_call: TRBD2
v_call: TRBV20-1
cdr3_nt: TGCAGTGCTAGGTCTAGCGGGGGGCTCAATGAGCAGTTCTTC
cdr3_aa: CSARSSGGLNEQFF

clone_size: .
j_call: TRBJ1-5
d_call: .
v_call: TRBV3-1
cdr3_nt: TGTGCCGGCAGCCAAGGAGGGGATGGCAATCAGCCCCAGCATTTT
cdr3_aa: CAGSQGGDGNQPQHF

clone_size: many
j_call: TRBJ1-2
d_call: .
v_call: TRBV27
cdr3_nt: TGTGCCAGCAGTCTATCGCCCACCTTAATACAGGGATCTATGTCTGGCTACACCTTC
cdr3_aa: CASSLSPTLIQGSMSGYTF

clone_size: many
j_call: TRBJ2-2
d_call: .
v_call: TRBV7-3
cdr3_nt: TGTGCCAGCAGCTCCCAGGGAGGCACCGGGGAGCTGTTTTTT
cdr3_aa: CASSSQGGTGELFF

clone_size: many
j_call: TRBJ1-5
d_call: .
v_call: TRBV19
cdr3_nt: TGTGCCAGTAGTATCCTCCTCAATCAGCCCCAGCATTTT
cdr3_aa: CASSILLNQPQHF

clone_size: .
j_call: TRBJ1-4
d_call: TRBD1
v_call: TRBV20-1
cdr3_nt: TGCAGCACGGGACAGGTTAATGAAAAACTGTTTTTT
cdr3_aa: CSTGQVNEKLFF

clone_size: many
j_call: TRBJ2-5
d_call: .
v_call: TRBV6-6
cdr3_nt: TGTGCCAGCAGTTACGTCCCGACAGGACAAGAGACCCAGTACTTC
cdr3_aa: CASSYVPTGQETQYF

clone_size: many
j_call: TRBJ2-1
d_call: .
v_call: TRBV5-1
cdr3_nt: TGCGCCAGCAGCTTGGTAGGGGGGCCCTACAATGAGCAGTTCTTC
cdr3_aa: CASSLVGGPYNEQFF

clone_size: many
j_call: TRBJ2-7
d_call: .
v_call: TRBV5-1
cdr3_nt: TGCGCCAGCAGCTCCCCAAGCTCCTACGAGCAGTACTTC
cdr3_aa: CASSSPSSYEQYF

clone_size: many
j_call: TRBJ2-3
d_call: TRBD2
v_call: TRBV10-3
cdr3_nt: TGTGCCATCAGTGCGTCTAGCGGGGAGACAGATACGCAGTATTTT
cdr3_aa: CAISASSGETDTQYF

clone_size: many
j_call: TRBJ2-1
d_call: TRBD1
v_call: TRBV14
cdr3_nt: TGTGCCAGCAGCCACGCCGGGACAGGGTTCCATGAGCAGTTCTTC
cdr3_aa: CASSHAGTGFHEQFF

clone_size: many
j_call: TRBJ1-2
d_call: .
v_call: TRBV2
cdr3_nt: TGTGCCAGCAGTCGGGACCGCAATAGGGATGGCTACACCTTC
cdr3_aa: CASSRDRNRDGYTF

clone_size: many
j_call: TRBJ1-1
d_call: .
v_call: TRBV15
cdr3_nt: TGTGCCACCAGCAAGATCGACAGGAGGGACACTGAAGCTTTCTTT
cdr3_aa: CATSKIDRRDTEAFF

clone_size: many
j_call: TRBJ2-7
d_call: .
v_call: TRBV20-1
cdr3_nt: TGCAGTGCTAGATATAGGGTGAATTACGAGCAGTACTTC
cdr3_aa: CSARYRVNYEQYF

clone_size: many
j_call: TRBJ2-1
d_call: .
v_call: TRBV20-1
cdr3_nt: TGCAGTGCTAGAGGGGTAGCTACGGGCTACGAGGAGCAGTTCTTC
cdr3_aa: CSARGVATGYEEQFF